The source of this T cell receptor (beta chain) is a study of cytomegalovirus exposure and HLA in healthy donors. Per the germline V gene, CDR1 is SGHVS and CDR2 is FNYEAQ. The CDR3 totals 14 residues. Trimming cost V 5 bases and J 3 bases, with 14 bases left between them. The PCR contained 60 Vbeta and 13 Jbeta primers. Produced via immunoSEQ multiplex PCR; TCRdb's table is partial and in-frame only. The data show about 190,000 clones, more than 75% seen once. The V gene is TRBV7-6, the J gene TRBJ2-7, with TRBD1 as a possible D gene (6 bases). Sequencing used PBMCs. This clonotype originated in a young woman in good health and CMV-seronegative. The CDR3 DNA sequence: TGTGCCAGCAGCCGACAAGAGGACAGCTACGAGCAGTACTTC. Translated: CASSRQEDSYEQYF.